The following is a TCR beta chain sequence with its context. After removal of 6 bases from V and 3 bases from J, the junction contained 3 bases not matched to a gene. Germline V CDR1 and CDR2: MNHEY, SMNVEV (reference sequence). The CDR3 spans 13 residues. This specimen belongs to a study of blood T cell repertoires in COVID-19. Only in-frame clones appear in the TCRdb table, and some are missing; sequencing was by immunoSEQ multiplex PCR. The top ten hold more than 0.4% of the sample, which has approximately 65,000 clones, 90% seen once. Material: peripheral blood. This TCR was recovered from a man aged 45-60 years with COVID-19, enrolled during active disease. V usage is TRBV27 and J usage is TRBJ1-2, with 8 nucleotides matching TRBD1. The CDR3 spells CASSTQGDYGYTF. CDR3 nucleotides: TGTGCCAGCAGCACACAGGGGGACTATGGCTACACCTTC.